This record concerns one T cell receptor (beta chain) sequence. In the study's own analysis: Estimates of nucleated cell counts were drawn from the amplification of reference gene primers. Assay used: immunoSEQ multiplex PCR; TCRdb lists only in-frame clones, some missing. V, J and clone size are those of that table, while D and trimming were read from the DNA. Altogether around 70,000 clones are present, about 90% being singletons, with the ten largest covering around 5.4%. The entry originates in a study of blood T cell repertoires in COVID-19. Background on the study: Whether acute or convalescent, the COVID-19 samples came from the United States, Italy and Spain. PBMCs, B-cell-depleted T cells, or T cells provided the cDNA or gDNA that made up the material.

Sequenced material: peripheral blood. This receptor was identified in a human donor in a cohort sampled during active COVID-19.

The CDR3 is CATSDWTGEQYF. CDR3 DNA: TGTGCCACCAGTGACTGGACAGGCGAGCAGTACTTC. The chain employs TRBV24-1 and TRBJ2-7, with 7 bases fitting TRBD1. Unmatched junction bases numbered 2, after V lost 4 bases and J lost 6 bases. Germline V lookup: CDR1 KGHDR, CDR2 SFDVKD. The CDR3 is 12 residues long.